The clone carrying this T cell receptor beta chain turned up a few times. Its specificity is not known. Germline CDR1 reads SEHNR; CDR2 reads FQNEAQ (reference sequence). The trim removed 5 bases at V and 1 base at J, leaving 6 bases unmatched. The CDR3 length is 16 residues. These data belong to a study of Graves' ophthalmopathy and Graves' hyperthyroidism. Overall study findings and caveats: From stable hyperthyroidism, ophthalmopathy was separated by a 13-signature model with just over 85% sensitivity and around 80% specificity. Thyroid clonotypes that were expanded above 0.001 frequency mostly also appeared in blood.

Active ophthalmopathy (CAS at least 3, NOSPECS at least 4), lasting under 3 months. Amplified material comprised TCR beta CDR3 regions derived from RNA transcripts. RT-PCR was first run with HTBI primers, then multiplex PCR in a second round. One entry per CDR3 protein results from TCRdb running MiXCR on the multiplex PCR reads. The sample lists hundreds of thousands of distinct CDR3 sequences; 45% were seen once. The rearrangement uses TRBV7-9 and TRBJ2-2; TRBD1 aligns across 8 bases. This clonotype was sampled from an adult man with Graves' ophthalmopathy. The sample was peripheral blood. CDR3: CASSPRQGWNTGELFF. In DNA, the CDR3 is TGTGCCAGCAGCCCCCGACAGGGGTGGAACACCGGGGAGCTGTTTTTT.